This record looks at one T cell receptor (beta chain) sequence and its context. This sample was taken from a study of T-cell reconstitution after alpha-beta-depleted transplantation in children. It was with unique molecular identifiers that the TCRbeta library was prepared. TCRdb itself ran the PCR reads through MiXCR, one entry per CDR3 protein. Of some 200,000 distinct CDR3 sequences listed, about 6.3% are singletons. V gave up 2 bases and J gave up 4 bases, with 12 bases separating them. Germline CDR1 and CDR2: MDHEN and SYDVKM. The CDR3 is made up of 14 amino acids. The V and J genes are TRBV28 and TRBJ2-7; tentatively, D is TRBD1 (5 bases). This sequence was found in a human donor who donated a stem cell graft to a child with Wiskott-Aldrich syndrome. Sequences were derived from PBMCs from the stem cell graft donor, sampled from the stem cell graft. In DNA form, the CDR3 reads TGTGCCAGCAGTTTAAGGGGTCACCTTTACGAGCAGTACTTC. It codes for CASSLRGHLYEQYF.